The entry below gives a single TCR beta chain sequence along with its context. Its antigen is currently unknown. This record belongs to a study of cytomegalovirus exposure and HLA in healthy donors. General observations from the study: As confirmed in vitro, a few CMV-associated chains were specific for CMV antigens. Many donors carried some public TCRs, although rarity characterized most TCR sequences.

PCR employed 60 Vbeta and 13 Jbeta primers. Study processing details: Unique TCR beta chains numbered roughly 80 million in a later analysis, with roughly 11 million shared. TCRdb's copy holds only in-frame clones and misses some; the assay was immunoSEQ multiplex PCR. V and J calls plus clone size are reproduced from that table; the DNA served to infer D and trimming. The sample carries 100,000 to 150,000 clones, 74% recorded once. There are 13 residues in the CDR3. Germline values: CDR1 LNHDA, CDR2 SQIVND (reference sequence). V was shortened by 11 bases and J by 7 bases, with 18 bases between the two germline ends.

The rearrangement links TRBV19 to TRBJ1-5; no clear D gene. This receptor was taken from a male donor in good health and CMV-seronegative. The sequenced material came from PBMCs. The DNA of the CDR3 is TGTGCCTGTAACACGCGTCCCGGGCAGCCCCAGCATTTT. It codes for CACNTRPGQPQHF. Based on the CDR3 plus reference TRBV19 and TRBJ1-5, the full variable domain is DGGITQSPKYLFRKEGQNVTLSCEQNLNHDAMYWYRQDPGQGLRLIYYSQIVNDFQKGDIAEGYSVSREKKESFPLTVTSAQKNPTAFYLCACNTRPGQPQHFGDGTRLSIL.